The T cell receptor (beta chain) described here comes from a study of human T cells and chemical hapten exposure. Study-wide background: Patients additionally received therapeutic doses of diphenylcyclopropenone on the scalp once a week, and this continued throughout the roughly 25-week study.

Points from the study as a whole: Expanded TCRs showed more large CDR3 clusters than pre-sensitization or healthy control sets. No alteration of TCRs above 1 in 1000 frequency was seen with DPC sensitization.

Each CDR3 protein gets one entry after TCRdb re-called the RACE reads with MiXCR. The sample has around 380,000 distinct CDR3 sequences; 5.5% are singletons. Worth noting for this clonotype: Its antigen remains unidentified.

This CDR3 has 15 residues. Looked up from germline, CDR1 is PRHDT and CDR2 is FYEKMQ (reference sequence). Trimming removed 4 bases from V and 6 bases from J, with 15 bases in between. Sample time point: pre-sensitization, week 0. Specified treatment: therapeutic diphenylcyclopropenone sensitization with weekly scalp DPC. The chain recombines TRBV13 with TRBJ1-4, with D possibly TRBD1 on 5 matching bases. Here the sequenced sample was whole blood, taken in connection with sensitization to the hapten diphenylcyclopropenone (DPC). The receptor was isolated from a woman under 30 with alopecia areata. Some clones in this sample may be carry-over from other donors' samples. CDR3 sequence: CASSSLGTGDEKLFF. The CDR3 nucleotides are TGTGCCAGCAGCTCCCTCGGGACGGGCGATGAAAAACTGTTTTTT.